This entry lists 14 T cell receptor beta chains sequenced from one sample in a study of blood T cell repertoires in COVID-19. Repertoires were generated with immunoSEQ multiplex PCR, while TCRdb's copy carries only in-frame clones and drops some. The data contain over 100,000 clones, 80% to 95% of them singletons. Sequencing was done on a sample of peripheral blood. The receptors here all came from a woman aged 45-65 years with COVID-19, enrolled during active disease.

V and J are TRBV9 and TRBJ1-3; D is unclear. The CDR3 contains 12 residues. Per germline, CDR1 SGDLS and CDR2 YYNGEE. Trimming took 8 bases from V and 8 from J, leaving 14 bases between them. The chain's CDR3 is CASAISGDTIYF. CDR3 coding DNA: TGTGCCAGTGCCATCTCCGGGGACACCATATATTTT.

V is TRBV5-6 and J is TRBJ2-1; TRBD1 might be the D (5 bases). CDR3 size: 14 residues. The germline V and J ends were trimmed by 2 bases and 4 bases, with 10 bases remaining between them. In germline, CDR1 is SGHDT, CDR2 YYEEEE. The CDR3 loop is CASSFETAYNEQFF. CDR3 DNA sequence: TGTGCCAGCAGCTTTGAGACAGCTTACAATGAGCAGTTCTTC.

This chain links TRBV6-2 or TRBV6-3 with TRBJ2-3, with D unresolved. CDR1 and CDR2 from the germline V gene are MNHEY and SVGEGT. V shed 5 bases and J shed 8 bases, with 8 bases lying between them. This CDR3 has 11 residues. The CDR3 region is CASSGDITQYF. In nucleotides, the CDR3 is TGTGCCAGCAGTGGCGACATTACGCAGTATTTT.

The V and J genes are TRBV7-2 and TRBJ1-2; 11 nucleotides agree with TRBD1. The CDR3 totals 14 residues. In germline, CDR1 is SGHTA, CDR2 FQGNSA. The V gene end was trimmed by 5 bases and the J gene end by 7 bases; junction bases not matched to a gene: 6. CDR3 amino acids: CASSPLGTGGGYTF. DNA of the CDR3: TGTGCCAGCAGCCCACTGGGGACAGGGGGTGGCTACACCTTC. Using reference TRBV7-2 and TRBJ1-2 for the parts outside the CDR3, the full variable domain is GAGVSQSPSNKVTEKGKDVELRCDPISGHTALYWYRQSLGQGLEFLIYFQGNSAPDKSGLPSDRFSAERTGGSVSTLTIQRTQQEDSAVYLCASSPLGTGGGYTFGSGTRLTVV.

The table lists this clone with a count of one. The J gene is TRBJ1-3, the V gene TRBV7-2; TRBD1 agrees at 8 bases. V trimming: 5 bases; J trimming: 0 bases; junction bases outside the gene matches: 6. Germline CDR1 reads SGHTA; CDR2 reads FQGNSA. This CDR3 is built from 16 residues. The CDR3 nucleotides read TGTGCCAGCAGCGCGCAGGGGGCCTTCTCTGGAAACACCATATATTTT. This gives the protein CASSAQGAFSGNTIYF.

The chain is built from TRBV5-1 and TRBJ2-3; perhaps TRBD2 as D (6 bases). The CDR3 runs 15 residues. Trimming stripped 3 bases from V and 7 bases from J, with 18 bases between. The V gene's germline CDR1 is SGHRS and CDR2 YFSETQ. The CDR3 loop reads CASSSGLPNPNTQYF. For the CDR3, the DNA is TGCGCCAGCAGCTCGGGACTCCCCAACCCAAATACGCAGTATTTT.

J is TRBJ1-3 and V is TRBV19; the D is unclear. V gave up 6 bases and J gave up 0 bases, with 6 bases separating them. Germline V gives CDR1 LNHDA, CDR2 SQIVND (reference sequence). CDR3 size: 13 residues. The CDR3 DNA reads TGTGCCAGTAGACTGTACTCTGGAAACACCATATATTTT. This translates into CASRLYSGNTIYF.

The V gene is TRBV13, the J gene TRBJ1-1; tentatively, D is TRBD1 (6 bases). Trimming took off 5 bases at V and 5 bases at J, with 18 bases between the two ends. From germline, CDR1 is PRHDT and CDR2 FYEKMQ (reference sequence). This CDR3 is 15 amino acids long. CDR3 nucleotides: TGTGCCAGCAGCCACAATGGACAGACTGCTACTGAAGCTTTCTTT. This gives the protein CASSHNGQTATEAFF.

V and J are TRBV18 and TRBJ2-5; possibly TRBD1 for D (5 bases). CDR1 is KGHSH, CDR2 LQKENI, per germline. V gave up 3 bases and J gave up 3 bases, with 8 bases separating them. The CDR3 has 13 residues. The CDR3, as DNA: TGTGCCAGCTCACCGGACATGAAAGAGACCCAGTACTTC. It is translated as CASSPDMKETQYF.

The chain couples TRBV9 to TRBJ1-4; a weak D match, TRBD1 (5 bases). Trimming took off 0 bases at V and 7 bases at J, with 13 bases between the two ends. In germline, CDR1 is SGDLS, CDR2 YYNGEE. This CDR3 spans 15 amino acids. CDR3 in amino acids: CASSVAGGGGEKLFF. The CDR3 bases are TGTGCCAGCAGCGTAGCTGGGGGAGGTGGTGAAAAACTGTTTTTT.

V and J are TRBV2 and TRBJ1-2; D possibly corresponds to TRBD1 (5 bases). The CDR3 has 15 amino acids. V was pared by 7 bases and J by 1 base, with 16 bases between. Germline CDR1 reads SNHLY; CDR2 reads FYNNEI. CDR3 bases: TGTGCCAGCAACCAGGGCCTCGGGTTTAACTATGGCTACACCTTC. Protein product: CASNQGLGFNYGYTF.

The CDR3 DNA sequence: TGCGCCAGCAGCCCACAGAGAGGACTAGCGGGGGGGCCGACAGATACGCAGTATTTT. Protein: CASSPQRGLAGGPTDTQYF. The chain carries TRBV5-1 and TRBJ2-3, with 15 bases identical to TRBD2. The germline gives CDR1 SGHRS, CDR2 YFSETQ. V trimming: 4 bases; J trimming: 3 bases; junction bases outside the gene matches: 12. The CDR3 is 19 residues long. The full variable domain, with the rest looked up from reference TRBV5-1 and TRBJ2-3, is KAGVTQTPRYLIKTRGQQVTLSCSPISGHRSVSWYQQTPGQGLQFLFEYFSETQRNKGNFPGRFSGRQFSNSRSEMNVSTLELGDSALYLCASSPQRGLAGGPTDTQYFGPGTRLTVL.

The V and J genes are TRBV2 and TRBJ2-7; no firm D call. Trimming pared 7 bases from V and 9 bases from J, leaving 10 bases between. Germline assignment: CDR1 SNHLY and CDR2 FYNNEI. The CDR3 consists of 10 residues. Here the CDR3 reads CASTSKRQYF. CDR3 in DNA: TGTGCCAGCACGTCTAAAAGGCAGTACTTC. The full variable domain, rest sourced from reference TRBV2 and TRBJ2-7, is EPEVTQTPSHQVTQMGQEVILRCVPISNHLYFYWYRQILGQKVEFLVSFYNNEISEKSEIFDDQFSVERPDGSNFTLKIRSTKLEDSAMYFCASTSKRQYFGPGTRLTVT.

J is TRBJ2-6 and V is TRBV5-1; a weak D match, TRBD1 (6 bases). CDR1 is SGHRS and CDR2 is YFSETQ in the germline V gene. Deletions cut 0 bases from V and 0 bases from J, with 19 bases between. This CDR3 has 20 residues. CDR3 loop: CASSLGQVAFGFSGANVLTF. In nucleotides, the CDR3 is TGCGCCAGCAGCTTGGGACAGGTCGCCTTTGGGTTCTCTGGGGCCAACGTCCTGACTTTC. The entire variable domain, with the rest obtained from reference TRBV5-1 and TRBJ2-6, is as follows: KAGVTQTPRYLIKTRGQQVTLSCSPISGHRSVSWYQQTPGQGLQFLFEYFSETQRNKGNFPGRFSGRQFSNSRSEMNVSTLELGDSALYLCASSLGQVAFGFSGANVLTFGAGSRLTVL.